These 7 T cell receptor beta chains share one sample of origin, sequenced in a study of blood T cell repertoires in COVID-19. Some clones are missing from TCRdb's copy, which holds only in-frame ones; the method was immunoSEQ multiplex PCR. Seen here are more than 25,000 clones, roughly 90% observed once, and the top ten hold about 0.55%. Specimen: peripheral blood. The receptors come from a woman aged 40 to 55 with active or convalescent COVID-19.

The V and J genes are TRBV30 and TRBJ2-7, with no clear D. Deletions cut 1 base from V and 7 bases from J, with 20 bases between. Looked up from germline, CDR1 is GTSNPN and CDR2 is SVGIG (reference sequence). This CDR3 has 15 residues. The CDR3 is CAWSGNSDLGFEQYF. The CDR3 bases are TGTGCCTGGAGTGGGAATTCCGACTTGGGTTTTGAGCAGTACTTC.

This clone was detected once. The CDR3 DNA is TGTGCCAGCAGCTTAATGTGGGAGGCATACAATGAGCAGTTCTTC. Residues: CASSLMWEAYNEQFF. This chain links TRBV11-2 with TRBJ2-1; TRBD2 is a possible D gene (6 bases). Deletions cut 2 bases from V and 4 bases from J, with 12 bases between. The CDR3 is 15 amino acids. Germline V gene data show CDR1 as SGHAT and CDR2 as FQNNGV.

This chain connects TRBV5-6 to TRBJ1-2, with a tentative D call TRBD1 (6 bases). The CDR3 runs 16 residues. The V gene lost 0 bases and the J gene lost 5 bases, with 17 bases spanning the gap. CDR1 is SGHDT and CDR2 is YYEEEE in the germline V gene. CDR3 sequence reads: CASSLEPRGARYGYTF. The CDR3 nucleotides are TGTGCCAGCAGCTTGGAACCCCGGGGGGCACGATATGGCTACACCTTC.

V gene TRBV7-3 combines with J gene TRBJ2-5; 9 nucleotides align to TRBD2. The CDR3 consists of 15 residues. V shed 2 bases, J shed 5 bases, and the junction held 6 bases outside the gene matches. Germline V gene lookup returns CDR1 SGHTA and CDR2 FQGTGA. CDR3 coding DNA: TGTGCCAGCAGCTTAGGGGCGGGAGGGACCGAGACCCAGTACTTC. This translates into CASSLGAGGTETQYF.

The chain combines TRBV5-1 with TRBJ2-2, with 8 nucleotides matching TRBD1. Germline V gene data show CDR1 as SGHRS and CDR2 as YFSETQ. This CDR3 is 15 amino acids long. The V and J ends lost 4 bases and 5 bases, in that order; junction bases with no gene match: 7. The CDR3, as DNA: TGCGCCAGCAGCGCCACACAGGGGGTTACCGGGGAGCTGTTTTTT. As protein: CASSATQGVTGELFF.

The CDR3 protein is CASSQDNTYEQYF. In DNA, the CDR3 is TGTGCCAGCAGCCAAGATAACACCTACGAGCAGTACTTC. The rearrangement uses TRBV14 and TRBJ2-7; no clear D gene. Between the trimmed V and J ends, which lost 0 bases and 2 bases, there was a span of 5 bases. There are 13 residues in the CDR3. Per the germline V gene, CDR1 is SGHDN and CDR2 is FVKESK.

The chain has TRBV6-5 and TRBJ2-3, with TRBD2 as a possible D gene (5 bases). V was cut by 2 bases and J by 1 base, with 13 bases left in between. This CDR3 is built from 16 residues. The V gene's germline CDR1 is MNHEY and CDR2 SVGAGI. The CDR3 loop reads CASSYIRGSGTDTQYF. The CDR3 nucleotides read TGTGCCAGCAGTTACATTCGGGGTTCGGGCACAGATACGCAGTATTTT.